This entry concerns a single T cell receptor (beta chain). The CDR3 has 15 residues. The germline V gene has CDR1 MNHEY and CDR2 SVGAGI. V lost 7 bases to trimming and J lost 7 bases, with 20 bases between them. This sample is part of a study of blood T cell repertoires in COVID-19. Study details: Both acute and convalescent COVID-19 samples were obtained from the United States, Italy and Spain. T cells, B-cell-depleted T cells, or PBMCs supplied cDNA or gDNA.

As originally analysed: Estimates of nucleated cell counts were drawn from the amplification of reference gene primers. Sequencing was performed with immunoSEQ multiplex PCR; in TCRdb, only in-frame clones are kept and a portion is missing. V and J calls and clone size are as listed in that table; D and trimming were resolved from the DNA. The profile covers more than 100,000 clones, with about 90% appearing a single time and approximately 3.5% taken by the ten largest. V and J are TRBV6-5 and TRBJ1-5, with D perhaps TRBD1 (5 bases). This receptor was obtained from a human donor in a cohort sampled during active COVID-19. Input material: peripheral blood. CDR3: CASKGKLNLNQPQHF. The CDR3, as DNA: TGTGCCAGCAAGGGGAAGCTAAACCTAAACCAGCCCCAGCATTTT.